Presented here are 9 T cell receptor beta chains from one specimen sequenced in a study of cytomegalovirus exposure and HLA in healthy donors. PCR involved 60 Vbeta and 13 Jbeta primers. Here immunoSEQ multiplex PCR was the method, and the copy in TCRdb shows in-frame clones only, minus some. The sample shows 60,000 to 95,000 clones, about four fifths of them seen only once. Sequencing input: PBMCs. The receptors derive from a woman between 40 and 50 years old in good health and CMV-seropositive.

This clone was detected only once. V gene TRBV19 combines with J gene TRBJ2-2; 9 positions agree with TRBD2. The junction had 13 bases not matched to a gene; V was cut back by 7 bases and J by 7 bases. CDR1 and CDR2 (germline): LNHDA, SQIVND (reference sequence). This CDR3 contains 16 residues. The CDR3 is CASTLGGGGAGGELFF. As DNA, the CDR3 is TGTGCCAGTACCCTAGGAGGCGGGGGGGCCGGCGGGGAGCTGTTTTTT.

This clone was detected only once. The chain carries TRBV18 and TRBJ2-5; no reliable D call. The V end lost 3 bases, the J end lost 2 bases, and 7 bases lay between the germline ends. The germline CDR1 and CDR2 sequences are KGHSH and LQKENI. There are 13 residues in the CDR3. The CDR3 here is CASSPTRQETQYF. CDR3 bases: TGTGCCAGCTCACCGACTCGTCAAGAGACCCAGTACTTC.

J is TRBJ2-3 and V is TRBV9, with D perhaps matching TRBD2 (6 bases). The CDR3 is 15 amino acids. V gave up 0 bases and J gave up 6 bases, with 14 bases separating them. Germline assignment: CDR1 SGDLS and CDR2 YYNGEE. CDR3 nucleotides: TGTGCCAGCAGCGTAGGTCCGGGGGATTTGGATACGCAGTATTTT. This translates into CASSVGPGDLDTQYF.

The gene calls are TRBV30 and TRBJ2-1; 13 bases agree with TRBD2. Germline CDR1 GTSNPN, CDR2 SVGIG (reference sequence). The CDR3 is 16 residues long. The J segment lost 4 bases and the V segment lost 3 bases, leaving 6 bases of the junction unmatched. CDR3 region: CAWRLTSGGVYNEQFF. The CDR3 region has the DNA TGTGCCTGGAGACTCACTAGCGGGGGGGTTTACAATGAGCAGTTCTTC.

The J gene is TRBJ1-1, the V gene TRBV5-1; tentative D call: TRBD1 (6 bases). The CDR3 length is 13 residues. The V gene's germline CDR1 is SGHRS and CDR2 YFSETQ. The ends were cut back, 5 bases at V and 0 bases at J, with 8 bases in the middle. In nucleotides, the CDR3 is TGCGCCAGCAGTGGACAGATGAACACTGAAGCTTTCTTT. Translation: CASSGQMNTEAFF.

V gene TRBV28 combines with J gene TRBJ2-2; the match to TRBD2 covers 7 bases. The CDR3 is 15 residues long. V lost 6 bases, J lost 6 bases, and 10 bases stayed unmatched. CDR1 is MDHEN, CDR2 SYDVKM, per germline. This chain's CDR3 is CASSLMGGNAGELFF. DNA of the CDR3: TGTGCCAGCAGCCTGATGGGGGGGAATGCCGGGGAGCTGTTTTTT.

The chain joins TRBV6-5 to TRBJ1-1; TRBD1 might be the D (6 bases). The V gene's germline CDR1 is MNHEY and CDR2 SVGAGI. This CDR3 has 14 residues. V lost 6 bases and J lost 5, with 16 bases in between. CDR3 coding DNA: TGTGCCAGCAGCCCCCAGGGGCGCAGGACTGAAGCTTTCTTT. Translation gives CASSPQGRRTEAFF.

DNA of the CDR3: TGTGCCATGACAAAAGGGGGCAACTATGGCTACACCTTC. Amino acid sequence: CAMTKGGNYGYTF. The chain recombines TRBV7-9 with TRBJ1-2, with TRBD1 matching 7 bases. From germline, CDR1 is SEHNR and CDR2 FQNEAQ (reference sequence). V trimming: 10 bases; J trimming: 2 bases; junction bases outside the gene matches: 7. The CDR3 consists of 13 residues.

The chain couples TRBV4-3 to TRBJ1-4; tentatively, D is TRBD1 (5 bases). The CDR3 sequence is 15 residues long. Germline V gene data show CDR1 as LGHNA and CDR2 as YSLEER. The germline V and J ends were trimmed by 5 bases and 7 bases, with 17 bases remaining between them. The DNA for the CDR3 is TGCGCCAGCAGCACGAGAGGAGGGGTGACTGAAAAACTGTTTTTT. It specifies CASSTRGGVTEKLFF.